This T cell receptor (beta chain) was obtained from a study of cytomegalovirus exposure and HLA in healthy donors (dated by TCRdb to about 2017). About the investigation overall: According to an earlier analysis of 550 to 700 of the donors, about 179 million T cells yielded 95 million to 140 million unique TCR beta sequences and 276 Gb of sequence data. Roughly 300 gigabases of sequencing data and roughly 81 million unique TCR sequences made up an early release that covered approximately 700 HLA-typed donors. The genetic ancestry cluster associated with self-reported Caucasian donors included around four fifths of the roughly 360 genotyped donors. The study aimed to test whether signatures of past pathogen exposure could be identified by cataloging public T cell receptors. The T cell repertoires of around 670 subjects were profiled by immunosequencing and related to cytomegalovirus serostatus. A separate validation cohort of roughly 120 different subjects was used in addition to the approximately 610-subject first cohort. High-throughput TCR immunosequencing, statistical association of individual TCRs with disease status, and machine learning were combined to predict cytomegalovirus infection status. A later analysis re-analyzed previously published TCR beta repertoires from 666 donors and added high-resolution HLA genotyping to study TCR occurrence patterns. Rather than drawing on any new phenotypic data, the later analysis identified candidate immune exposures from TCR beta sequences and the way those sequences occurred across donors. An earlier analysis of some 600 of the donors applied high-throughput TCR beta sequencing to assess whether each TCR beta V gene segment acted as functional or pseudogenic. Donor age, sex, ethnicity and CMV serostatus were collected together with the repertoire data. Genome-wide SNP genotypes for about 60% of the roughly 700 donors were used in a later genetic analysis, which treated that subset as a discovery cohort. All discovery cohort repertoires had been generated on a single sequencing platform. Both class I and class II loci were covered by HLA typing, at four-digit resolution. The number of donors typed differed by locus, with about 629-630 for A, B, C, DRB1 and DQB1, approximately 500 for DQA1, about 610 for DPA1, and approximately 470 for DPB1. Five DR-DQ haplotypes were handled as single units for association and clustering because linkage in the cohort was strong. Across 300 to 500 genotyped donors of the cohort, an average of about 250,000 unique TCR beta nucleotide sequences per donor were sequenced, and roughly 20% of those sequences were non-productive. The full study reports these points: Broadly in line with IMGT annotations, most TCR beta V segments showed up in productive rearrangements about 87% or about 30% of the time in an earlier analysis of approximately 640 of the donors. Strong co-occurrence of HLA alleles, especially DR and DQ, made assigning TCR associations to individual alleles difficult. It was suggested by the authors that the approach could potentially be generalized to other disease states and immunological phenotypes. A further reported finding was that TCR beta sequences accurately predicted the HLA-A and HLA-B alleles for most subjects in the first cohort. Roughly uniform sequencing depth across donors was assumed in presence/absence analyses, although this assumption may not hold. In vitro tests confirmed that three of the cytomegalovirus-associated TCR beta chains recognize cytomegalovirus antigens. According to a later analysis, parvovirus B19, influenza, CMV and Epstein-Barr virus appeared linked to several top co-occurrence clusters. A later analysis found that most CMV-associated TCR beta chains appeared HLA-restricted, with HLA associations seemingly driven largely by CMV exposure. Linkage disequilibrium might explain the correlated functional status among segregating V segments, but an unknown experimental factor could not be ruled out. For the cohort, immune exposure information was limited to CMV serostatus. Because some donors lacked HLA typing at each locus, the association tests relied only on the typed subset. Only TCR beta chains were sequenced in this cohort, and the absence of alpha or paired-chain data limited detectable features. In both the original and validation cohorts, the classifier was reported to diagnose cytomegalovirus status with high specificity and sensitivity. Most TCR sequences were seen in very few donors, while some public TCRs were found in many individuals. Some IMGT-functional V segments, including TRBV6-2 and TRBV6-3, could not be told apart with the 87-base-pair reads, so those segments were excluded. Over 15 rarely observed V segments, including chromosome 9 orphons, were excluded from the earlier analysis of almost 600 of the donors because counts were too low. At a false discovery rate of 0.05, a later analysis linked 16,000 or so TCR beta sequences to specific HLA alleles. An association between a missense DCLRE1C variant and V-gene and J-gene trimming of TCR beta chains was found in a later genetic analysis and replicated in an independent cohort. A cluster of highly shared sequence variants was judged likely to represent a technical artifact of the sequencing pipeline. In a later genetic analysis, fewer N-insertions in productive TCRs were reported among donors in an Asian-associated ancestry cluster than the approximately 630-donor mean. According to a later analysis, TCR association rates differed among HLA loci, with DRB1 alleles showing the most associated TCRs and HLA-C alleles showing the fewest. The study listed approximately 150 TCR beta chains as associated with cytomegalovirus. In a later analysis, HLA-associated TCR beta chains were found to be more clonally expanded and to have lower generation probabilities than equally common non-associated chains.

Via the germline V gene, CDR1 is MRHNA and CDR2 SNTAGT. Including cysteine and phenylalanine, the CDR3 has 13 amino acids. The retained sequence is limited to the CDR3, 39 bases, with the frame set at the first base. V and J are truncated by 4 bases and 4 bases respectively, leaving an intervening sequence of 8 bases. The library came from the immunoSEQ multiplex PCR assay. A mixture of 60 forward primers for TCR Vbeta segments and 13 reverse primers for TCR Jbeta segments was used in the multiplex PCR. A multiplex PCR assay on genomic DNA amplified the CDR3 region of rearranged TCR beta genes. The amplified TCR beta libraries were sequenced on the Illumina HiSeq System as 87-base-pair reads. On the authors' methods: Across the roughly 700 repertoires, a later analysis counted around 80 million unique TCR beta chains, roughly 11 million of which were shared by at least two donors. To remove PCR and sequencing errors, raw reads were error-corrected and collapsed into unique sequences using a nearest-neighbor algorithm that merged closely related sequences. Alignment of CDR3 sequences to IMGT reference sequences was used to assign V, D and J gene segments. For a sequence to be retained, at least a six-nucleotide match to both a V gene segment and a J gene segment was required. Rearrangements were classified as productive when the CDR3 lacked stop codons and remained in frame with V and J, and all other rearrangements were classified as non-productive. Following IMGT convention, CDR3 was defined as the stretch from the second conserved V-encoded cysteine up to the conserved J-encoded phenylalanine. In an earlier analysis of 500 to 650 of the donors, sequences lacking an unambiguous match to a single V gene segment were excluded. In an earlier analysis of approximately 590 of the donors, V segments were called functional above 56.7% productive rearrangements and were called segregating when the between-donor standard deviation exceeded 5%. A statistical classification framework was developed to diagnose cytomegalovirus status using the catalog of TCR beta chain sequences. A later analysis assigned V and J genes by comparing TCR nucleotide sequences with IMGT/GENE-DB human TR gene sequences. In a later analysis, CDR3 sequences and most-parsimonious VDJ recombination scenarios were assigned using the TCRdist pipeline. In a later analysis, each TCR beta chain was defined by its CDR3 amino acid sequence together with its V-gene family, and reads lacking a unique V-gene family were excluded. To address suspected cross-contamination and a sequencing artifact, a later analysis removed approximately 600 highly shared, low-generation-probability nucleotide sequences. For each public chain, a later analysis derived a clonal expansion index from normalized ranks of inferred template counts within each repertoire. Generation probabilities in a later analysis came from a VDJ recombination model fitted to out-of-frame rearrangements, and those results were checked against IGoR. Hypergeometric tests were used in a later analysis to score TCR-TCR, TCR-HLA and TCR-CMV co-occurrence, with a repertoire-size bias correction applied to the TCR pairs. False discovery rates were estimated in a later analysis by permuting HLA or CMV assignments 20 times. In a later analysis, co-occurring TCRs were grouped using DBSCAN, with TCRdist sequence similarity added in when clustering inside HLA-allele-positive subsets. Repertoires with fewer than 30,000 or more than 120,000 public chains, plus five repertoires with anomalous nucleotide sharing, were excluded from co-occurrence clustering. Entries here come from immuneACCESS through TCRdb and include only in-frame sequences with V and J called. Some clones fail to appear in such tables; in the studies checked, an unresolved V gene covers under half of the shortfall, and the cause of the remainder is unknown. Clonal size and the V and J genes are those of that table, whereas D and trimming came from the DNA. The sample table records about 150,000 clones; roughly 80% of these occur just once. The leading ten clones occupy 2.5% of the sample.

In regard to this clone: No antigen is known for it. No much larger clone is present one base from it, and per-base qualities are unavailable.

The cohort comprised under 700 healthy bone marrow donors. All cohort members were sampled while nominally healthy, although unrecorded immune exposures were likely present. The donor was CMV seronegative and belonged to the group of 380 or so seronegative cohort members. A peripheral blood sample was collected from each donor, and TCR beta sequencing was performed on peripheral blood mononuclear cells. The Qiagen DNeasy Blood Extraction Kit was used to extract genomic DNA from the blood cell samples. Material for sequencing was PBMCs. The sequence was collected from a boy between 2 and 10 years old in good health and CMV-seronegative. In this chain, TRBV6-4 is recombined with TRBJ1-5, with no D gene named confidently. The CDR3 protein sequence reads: CASSASDNQPQHF. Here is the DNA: TGTGCCAGCAGTGCCAGCGATAATCAGCCCCAGCATTTT.